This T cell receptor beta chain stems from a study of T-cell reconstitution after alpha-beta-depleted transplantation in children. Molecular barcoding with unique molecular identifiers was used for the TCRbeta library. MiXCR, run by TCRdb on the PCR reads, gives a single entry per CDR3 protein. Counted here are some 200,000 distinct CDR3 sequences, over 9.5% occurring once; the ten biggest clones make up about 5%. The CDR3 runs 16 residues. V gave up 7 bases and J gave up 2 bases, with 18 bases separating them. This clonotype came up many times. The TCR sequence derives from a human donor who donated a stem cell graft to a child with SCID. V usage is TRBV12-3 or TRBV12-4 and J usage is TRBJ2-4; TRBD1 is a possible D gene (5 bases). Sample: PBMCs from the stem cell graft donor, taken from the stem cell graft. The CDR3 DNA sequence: TGTGCCAGCAATCTAAGGGGCGAAGAATCCAAAAACATTCAGTACTTC. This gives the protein CASNLRGEESKNIQYF.